These 31 T cell receptor beta chains originate from one sample sequenced in a study of blood T cell repertoires in COVID-19. The table came from immunoSEQ multiplex PCR; TCRdb's copy has only in-frame clones and leaves some out. The repertoire holds over 100,000 clones, around 86% seen once, with about 16% in the top ten. Material for sequencing was peripheral blood. Receptor source: a man in his fifties with acute or convalescent COVID-19.

This rearrangement joins TRBV7-9 to TRBJ1-1; 10 nucleotides line up with TRBD1. Germline CDR1 reads SEHNR; CDR2 reads FQNEAQ (reference sequence). CDR3 length: 13 residues. The J segment lost 10 bases and the V segment lost 0 bases, leaving 2 bases of the junction unmatched. As DNA, the CDR3 is TGTGCCAGCAGCTTAGCCGGGACAGGGGCAGCTTTCTTT. As protein: CASSLAGTGAAFF. The full variable domain, rest sourced from reference TRBV7-9 and TRBJ1-1, is DTGVSQNPRHKITKRGQNVTFRCDPISEHNRLYWYRQTLGQGPEFLTYFQNEAQLEKSRLLSDRFSAERPKGSFSTLEIQRTEQGDSAMYLCASSLAGTGAAFFGQGTRLTVV.

V and J are TRBV5-4 and TRBJ2-7; 8 bases map to TRBD2. The CDR3 is made up of 15 amino acids. In germline, CDR1 is SGHNT, CDR2 YYREEE (reference sequence). V shed 5 bases and J 0 bases; nucleotides not matched to a gene: 7. CDR3 protein: CASSSGGGSSYEQYF. The DNA of the CDR3 is TGTGCCAGCAGTAGTGGCGGGGGGTCCTCCTACGAGCAGTACTTC. The full variable domain, completed using reference TRBV5-4 and TRBJ2-7, is ETGVTQSPTHLIKTRGQQVTLRCSSQSGHNTVSWYQQALGQGPQFIFQYYREEENGRGNFPPRFSGLQFPNYSSELNVNALELDDSALYLCASSSGGGSSYEQYFGPGTRLTVT.

The chain recombines TRBV7-9 with TRBJ2-5; 11 positions agree with TRBD2. Per germline, CDR1 SEHNR and CDR2 FQNEAQ (reference sequence). The ends lost 4 bases at V and 5 bases at J; junction bases unmatched: 12. The CDR3 is 17 residues long. The CDR3 protein is CASSSRGTSGVMETQYF. Here the CDR3 DNA reads TGTGCCAGCAGCTCCCGGGGGACTAGCGGAGTGATGGAGACCCAGTACTTC. Full variable domain (missing parts from reference TRBV7-9 and TRBJ2-5): DTGVSQNPRHKITKRGQNVTFRCDPISEHNRLYWYRQTLGQGPEFLTYFQNEAQLEKSRLLSDRFSAERPKGSFSTLEIQRTEQGDSAMYLCASSSRGTSGVMETQYFGPGTRLLVL.

The genes are TRBV3-1 (or the pseudogene TRBV3-2) and TRBJ2-4; weak D call: TRBD2 (6 bases). The CDR3 loop spans 16 amino acids. Between the trimmed V and J ends, which lost 1 base and 0 bases, there was a span of 10 bases. The germline V gene encodes CDR1 LGHDT and CDR2 YNNKEL (reference sequence). The CDR3 loop is CASSQVRGSAKNIQYF. The CDR3 DNA reads TGTGCCAGCAGCCAAGTTCGGGGGTCAGCCAAAAACATTCAGTACTTC.

The V and J genes are TRBV27 and TRBJ2-3; D not resolved. V shed 2 bases and J shed 2 bases, with 11 bases lying between them. Looked up from germline, CDR1 is MNHEY and CDR2 is SMNVEV (reference sequence). The CDR3 loop spans 15 amino acids. CDR3 residues: CASSLIPLYTDTQYF. The CDR3 DNA reads as TGTGCCAGCAGTTTAATACCGCTCTACACAGATACGCAGTATTTT.

V is TRBV5-1 and J is TRBJ2-3; D call uncertain. This CDR3 spans 15 amino acids. The V end was cut by 1 base, the J end by 1 base, with 10 bases between. CDR1 is SGHRS, CDR2 YFSETQ, per germline. CDR3 amino acids: CASSLYSGGTDTQYF. The CDR3 DNA is TGCGCCAGCAGCTTGTATTCGGGTGGCACAGATACGCAGTATTTT.

V is TRBV3-1 (or the pseudogene TRBV3-2) and J is TRBJ2-2; D uncertain. Germline lookup yields CDR1 LGHDT and CDR2 YNNKEL (reference sequence). The CDR3 runs to 15 residues. V lost 1 base and J 0 bases, leaving 6 bases between the germline ends. DNA of the CDR3: TGTGCCAGCAGCCAAGGAGCCGCGAACACCGGGGAGCTGTTTTTT. Encoded protein: CASSQGAANTGELFF.

This chain connects TRBV15 to TRBJ2-2; TRBD2 aligns across 7 bases. The germline V gene encodes CDR1 LNHNV and CDR2 YYDKDF (reference sequence). CDR3 size: 17 residues. V was clipped by 0 bases and J by 5 bases; unmatched bases: 9. The CDR3 coding sequence is TGTGCCACCAGCAGAGATGAACTAGCGTTGAATACCGGGGAGCTGTTTTTT. Translation gives CATSRDELALNTGELFF. Looking up the rest from reference TRBV15 and TRBJ2-2 gives the full variable domain: DAMVIQNPRYQVTQFGKPVTLSCSQTLNHNVMYWYQQKSSQAPKLLFHYYDKDFNNEADTPDNFQSRRPNTSFCFLDIRSPGLGDTAMYLCATSRDELALNTGELFFGEGSRLTVL.

V and J are TRBV12-3 or TRBV12-4 and TRBJ2-7, with D uncertain. There are 9 residues in the CDR3. V gave up 9 bases and J gave up 5 bases, with 5 bases separating them. CDR3 in amino acids: CARRNEQYF. CDR3 coding DNA: TGTGCCAGGAGGAACGAGCAGTACTTC.

The V and J genes are TRBV4-1 and TRBJ2-1, with TRBD1 matching 10 bases. The V and J ends lost 1 base and 15 bases, in that order; junction bases with no gene match: 6. This CDR3 is built from 13 residues. Germline values: CDR1 MGHRA, CDR2 YSYEKL. This chain's CDR3 is CASSQAPGQGLFF. The CDR3 DNA reads as TGCGCCAGCAGCCAAGCTCCGGGACAGGGGCTGTTCTTC.

This clone was counted once. The rearrangement joins TRBV11-2 to TRBJ2-5; 7 bases match TRBD1. With V trimmed by 0 bases and J by 5 bases, 3 bases remained unmatched. Germline CDR1 is SGHAT and CDR2 is FQNNGV. The CDR3 is 14 amino acids. This chain's CDR3 is CASSLETGWETQYF. The CDR3, as DNA: TGTGCCAGCAGCTTAGAGACAGGGTGGGAGACCCAGTACTTC.

V and J are TRBV5-1 and TRBJ1-1; no clear D gene. Germline CDR1 is SGHRS and CDR2 is YFSETQ. This CDR3 has 15 amino acids. Trimming pared 5 bases from V and 0 bases from J, leaving 14 bases between. In nucleotides, the CDR3 is TGCGCCAGCAGTCTCACAACAGAAGTGAACACTGAAGCTTTCTTT. It codes for CASSLTTEVNTEAFF.

This chain joins TRBV5-1 and TRBJ2-1; possible D gene TRBD1, 6 bases. This CDR3 spans 13 amino acids. Trimming cost V 0 bases and J 11 bases, with 12 bases left between them. CDR1 is SGHRS, CDR2 YFSETQ, per germline. The CDR3 region has the DNA TGCGCCAGCAGCTTGGCCCCCGGGACAAAGCAGTTCTTC. This encodes CASSLAPGTKQFF. Supplemented by reference TRBV5-1 and TRBJ2-1, the full variable domain reads KAGVTQTPRYLIKTRGQQVTLSCSPISGHRSVSWYQQTPGQGLQFLFEYFSETQRNKGNFPGRFSGRQFSNSRSEMNVSTLELGDSALYLCASSLAPGTKQFFGPGTRLTVL.

The rearrangement joins TRBV4-1 to TRBJ2-7; 14 bases agree with TRBD2. The trim removed 0 bases at V and 6 bases at J, leaving 1 base unmatched. Germline loops: CDR1 MGHRA, CDR2 YSYEKL. The CDR3 spans 15 residues. The CDR3 reads CASSQEGLAGVEQYF. The CDR3 nucleotides read TGCGCCAGCAGCCAAGAGGGACTAGCGGGAGTCGAGCAGTACTTC.

This clone was counted once. The gene calls are TRBV25-1 and TRBJ1-2; unclear D gene. The CDR3 runs to 14 residues. Trimming pared 3 bases from V and 8 bases from J, leaving 16 bases between. Germline CDR1 is MGHDK and CDR2 is SYGVNS. CDR3 sequence: CASSENLRGNGYTF. The CDR3 nucleotides read TGTGCCAGCAGTGAGAACCTCAGAGGGAACGGCTACACCTTC.

This clone was picked up one time. CDR3 DNA: TGTGCCAGCAGTGTCAGGGATACCTACGAGCAGTACTTC. It encodes CASSVRDTYEQYF. The chain uses TRBV2 and TRBJ2-7, with a weak D call TRBD1 (5 bases). The ends were cut back, 4 bases at V and 2 bases at J, with 9 bases in the middle. The germline CDR1 and CDR2 sequences are SNHLY and FYNNEI. The CDR3 is 13 residues long.

V and J are TRBV29-1 and TRBJ2-7; D possibly corresponds to TRBD2 (5 bases). Germline lookup yields CDR1 SQVTM and CDR2 ANQGSEA. V lost 5 bases and J lost 3, with 8 bases in between. The CDR3 extends over 11 amino acids. The CDR3 protein is CSVTAGYEQYF. The CDR3 region has the DNA TGCAGCGTTACGGCGGGCTACGAGCAGTACTTC.

The rearrangement joins TRBV11-3 to TRBJ2-7; D call uncertain. The CDR3 covers 12 residues. V lost 3 bases, J lost 4 bases, and 7 bases lay in between. Germline CDR1 SGHNT, CDR2 YENEEA. The DNA for the CDR3 is TGTGCCAGCAGCTTGAGCGATTACGAGCAGTACTTC. Its translation is CASSLSDYEQYF.

CDR3 sequence: CASSLGRGNEKLFF. For the CDR3, the DNA is TGTGCCAGCAGCTTGGGCAGGGGAAATGAAAAACTGTTTTTT. The rearrangement uses TRBV5-6 and TRBJ1-4; D possibly corresponds to TRBD1 (6 bases). This CDR3 has 14 residues. V lost 0 bases and J 5 bases, leaving 8 bases between the germline ends. Germline lookup yields CDR1 SGHDT and CDR2 YYEEEE. The full variable domain, with the rest looked up from reference TRBV5-6 and TRBJ1-4, is DAGVTQSPTHLIKTRGQQVTLRCSPKSGHDTVSWYQQALGQGPQFIFQYYEEEERQRGNFPDRFSGHQFPNYSSELNVNALLLGDSALYLCASSLGRGNEKLFFGSGTQLSVL.

This clone occurred once. This sequence joins TRBV6-4 and TRBJ1-5; D gene uncertain. With 7 bases removed from V and 7 bases from J, the gap between germline ends came to 8 bases. This CDR3 is 11 amino acids long. Germline V gene sequence: CDR1 MRHNA, CDR2 SNTAGT. The CDR3 nucleotides are TGTGCCAGCACCCCAGGACAGCCCCAGCATTTT. This encodes CASTPGQPQHF.

V is TRBV11-2 and J is TRBJ1-6, with TRBD1 as a possible D gene (6 bases). Germline V gene lookup returns CDR1 SGHAT and CDR2 FQNNGV. Trimming pared 5 bases from V and 14 bases from J, leaving 16 bases between. CDR3 length: 13 residues. Here the CDR3 reads CASSVNRETTLHF. The CDR3 bases are TGTGCCAGCAGCGTAAACAGGGAAACCACCCTCCACTTT.

V gene TRBV15 combines with J gene TRBJ1-5, with D hard to call. With 3 bases removed from V and 0 bases from J, the gap between germline ends came to 9 bases. This CDR3 region has 15 residues. CDR1 is LNHNV and CDR2 is YYDKDF in the germline V gene (reference sequence). The DNA for the CDR3 is TGTGCCACCAGCAGTGGACTGAGTAGCAATCAGCCCCAGCATTTT. Amino acid sequence: CATSSGLSSNQPQHF.

This chain's CDR3 is CATGSGSRPGELFF. The CDR3 DNA follows: TGTGCCACCGGAAGCGGGAGTCGGCCCGGGGAGCTGTTTTTT. V gene TRBV15 combines with J gene TRBJ2-2; 8 nucleotides match TRBD2. This CDR3 region has 14 residues. Germline V gene sequence: CDR1 LNHNV, CDR2 YYDKDF (reference sequence). Trimming at V came to 8 bases and at J to 6 bases, leaving 8 bases not matched to a gene. Full variable domain (remainder filled in from reference TRBV15 and TRBJ2-2): DAMVIQNPRYQVTQFGKPVTLSCSQTLNHNVMYWYQQKSSQAPKLLFHYYDKDFNNEADTPDNFQSRRPNTSFCFLDIRSPGLGDTAMYLCATGSGSRPGELFFGEGSRLTVL.

This chain links TRBV5-1 with TRBJ2-5; 8 nucleotides line up with TRBD2. The CDR3 is made up of 15 amino acids. Germline values: CDR1 SGHRS, CDR2 YFSETQ. Trimming cost V 3 bases and J 5 bases; bases outside gene matches: 9. CDR3 in amino acids: CASSSTGGARETQYF. Written as DNA, the CDR3 is TGCGCCAGCAGCTCCACCGGGGGGGCGCGGGAGACCCAGTACTTC.

Only one count was recorded for this clone. The J gene is TRBJ2-2, the V gene TRBV19; D is perhaps TRBD1 (6 bases). Trimming took off 5 bases at V and 5 bases at J, with 21 bases between the two ends. Germline CDR1 and CDR2: LNHDA and SQIVND (reference sequence). The CDR3 has 17 residues. The CDR3 coding sequence is TGTGCCAGTAGTCCAACAATTTCAGGGGTAGGAACCGGGGAGCTGTTTTTT. It codes for CASSPTISGVGTGELFF.

The V call is TRBV5-1, the J call TRBJ1-5; D not certain. Trimming took 0 bases from V and 3 from J, leaving 7 bases between them. CDR1 is SGHRS, CDR2 YFSETQ, per germline. CDR3 length equals 14 residues. The CDR3 sequence: CASSLDGDNQPQHF. The DNA of the CDR3 is TGCGCCAGCAGCTTGGACGGGGACAATCAGCCCCAGCATTTT.

The chain recombines TRBV9 with TRBJ2-2, with a tentative D call TRBD1 (5 bases). The V end lost 0 bases, the J end lost 4 bases, and 19 bases lay between the germline ends. Per germline, CDR1 SGDLS and CDR2 YYNGEE. The CDR3 has 18 amino acids. The CDR3 sequence is CASSVGSLSRAGTGELFF. In DNA, the CDR3 is TGTGCCAGCAGCGTAGGAAGTCTAAGCAGGGCAGGCACCGGGGAGCTGTTTTTT.

The rearrangement links TRBV19 to TRBJ1-1; D perhaps matches TRBD1 (5 bases). V was clipped by 5 bases and J by 1 base, with 8 bases between them. The CDR3 runs to 13 residues. Per germline, CDR1 LNHDA and CDR2 SQIVND (reference sequence). The CDR3 region is CASSRQPNTEAFF. The CDR3 DNA sequence: TGTGCCAGTAGTCGACAGCCGAACACTGAAGCTTTCTTT.

This chain uses TRBV15 with TRBJ2-1; D might be TRBD1 (6 bases). The CDR3 has 12 residues. Germline CDR1 reads LNHNV; CDR2 reads YYDKDF (reference sequence). V was clipped by 0 bases and J by 15 bases, with 12 bases between them. The CDR3 reads CATSRDPDRLFF. In nucleotides, the CDR3 is TGTGCCACCAGCAGAGATCCAGACAGGTTGTTCTTC. Supplemented by reference TRBV15 and TRBJ2-1, the full variable domain reads DAMVIQNPRYQVTQFGKPVTLSCSQTLNHNVMYWYQQKSSQAPKLLFHYYDKDFNNEADTPDNFQSRRPNTSFCFLDIRSPGLGDTAMYLCATSRDPDRLFFGPGTRLTVL.

The chain is built from TRBV5-1 and TRBJ2-2; 8 bases are a match to TRBD2. Germline V gives CDR1 SGHRS, CDR2 YFSETQ. The CDR3 extends over 15 amino acids. With 4 bases clipped from V and 2 bases from J, the junction kept 4 bases outside the gene matches. For the CDR3, the DNA is TGCGCCAGCAGCCCACTAGCGGCTAACACCGGGGAGCTGTTTTTT. Encoded protein: CASSPLAANTGELFF.

This chain connects TRBV7-2 to TRBJ2-3; the D is unclear. The CDR3 extends over 11 amino acids. Trimming removed 4 bases from V and 5 bases from J, with 4 bases in between. Germline V gene data show CDR1 as SGHTA and CDR2 as FQGNSA. The CDR3 nucleotides are TGTGCCAGCAGCTCGTTAGATACGCAGTATTTT. Amino acids: CASSSLDTQYF.